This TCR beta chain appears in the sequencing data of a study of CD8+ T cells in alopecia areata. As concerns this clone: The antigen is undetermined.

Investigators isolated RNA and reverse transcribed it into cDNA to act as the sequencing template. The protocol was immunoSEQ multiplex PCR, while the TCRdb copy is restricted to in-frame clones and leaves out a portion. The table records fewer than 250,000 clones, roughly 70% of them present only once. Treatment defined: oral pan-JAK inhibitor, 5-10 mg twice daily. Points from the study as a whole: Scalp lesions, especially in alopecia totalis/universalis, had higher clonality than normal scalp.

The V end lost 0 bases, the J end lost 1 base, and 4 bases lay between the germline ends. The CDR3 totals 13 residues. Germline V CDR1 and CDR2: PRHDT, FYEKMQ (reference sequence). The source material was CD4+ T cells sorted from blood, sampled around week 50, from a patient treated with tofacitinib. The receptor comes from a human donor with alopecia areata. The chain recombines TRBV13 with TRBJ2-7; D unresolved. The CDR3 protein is CASSLGGSYEQYF. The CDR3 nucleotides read TGTGCCAGCAGCTTAGGAGGGTCCTACGAGCAGTACTTC.